The 8 T cell receptor beta chains below all came from one sample that was sequenced in a study of tumor-infiltrating lymphocytes in primary liver carcinoma. Unsorted bulk tissue of about 20-30 mg yielded co-extracted RNA and DNA. Starting from 500 ng of total RNA, TCR beta cDNA was produced with a primer in the constant region. Three nested multiplex PCR rounds, a slightly modified ARM-PCR, produced the libraries for TCR beta. Each of the first two PCR rounds ran approximately 9 cycles with TRBV1-TRBV30 forward and C-beta reverse primers. TCRdb recomputed calls from the multiplex PCR reads with MiXCR, one row per CDR3 protein. The sample contains 37,000 or so distinct CDR3 sequences, more than 70% of which appear only once. The sequenced material came from tumor-adjacent normal liver tissue. The source of these receptors is a man aged 40-49 years with primary liver carcinoma and hepatitis B virus infection.

Concerning this clonotype: Likely a read error: the CDR3 ends without its conserved phenylalanine or tryptophan. The rearrangement uses TRBV11-1 and TRBJ2-1; the match to TRBD2 covers 11 bases. The CDR3 loop spans 20 amino acids. Per germline, CDR1 SGHAT and CDR2 FQDESV (reference sequence). The CDR3 sequence: CTSSIGKTSGASWFGNEQFI. In DNA form, the CDR3 reads TGTACCAGCAGCATAGGAAAGACTAGCGGGGCCTCATGGTTCGGCAATGAGCAGTTCATC.

Turning to this clonotype: The junction departs from the called germline gene at one end, perhaps through a read error. This chain links TRBV28 with TRBJ1-5, with 9 bases matching TRBD1. This CDR3 spans 14 amino acids. Germline values: CDR1 MDHEN, CDR2 SYDVKM. CDR3 residues: CVSTLTGGTQPRHF. CDR3 DNA sequence: TGTGTCAGCACTTTGACAGGGGGAACGCAGCCCCGGCATTTT.

There are many counts of this clonotype. The chain has TRBV5-1 and TRBJ2-1; possible D gene TRBD2, 7 bases. Germline values: CDR1 SGHRS, CDR2 YFSETQ. The CDR3 length is 14 residues. V dropped 2 bases and J dropped 4 bases, with 10 bases sitting between them. The CDR3 region has the DNA TGCGCCAGCAGCTTAGGGGGAGGGTACAATGAGCAGTTCTTC. Encoded protein: CASSLGGGYNEQFF.

J is TRBJ2-7 and V is TRBV7-9; tentatively, D is TRBD2 (6 bases). Trimming took off 4 bases at V and 9 bases at J, with 19 bases between the two ends. This CDR3 comprises 14 residues. Germline V gene data show CDR1 as SEHNR and CDR2 as FQNEAQ (reference sequence). DNA for the CDR3: TGTGCCAGCAGCTCCTCTGGGACTCCCTCCGGGCAGTACTTC. As protein: CASSSSGTPSGQYF.

This clonotype was observed at least ten times. An end of the junction does not agree with germline; a read error may underlie this. The chain has TRBV4-3 and TRBJ1-5; D is undetermined. Germline CDR1 LGHNA, CDR2 YSLEER. The CDR3 spans 13 residues. Here the CDR3 reads CASGQSREQPQHF. CDR3 DNA: TGCGCCAGCGGCCAGTCTAGGGAGCAGCCCCAGCATTTT.

This clonotype was picked up a small number of times. Its ends do not fully match the called genes, so a read error is possible. The V and J genes are TRBV28 and TRBJ2-1; 9 bases match TRBD2. Looked up from germline, CDR1 is MDHEN and CDR2 is SYDVKM. This CDR3 has 16 amino acids. The CDR3 reads CTSLGFGGRDYNEQFF. In DNA, the CDR3 is TGTACCAGTCTAGGGTTTGGCGGGAGGGATTACAATGAGCAGTTCTTC.

On this clonotype: Germline and junction disagree at one end, which may indicate a read error. The chain couples TRBV5-6 to TRBJ2-3, with 10 bases aligning to TRBD1. Germline V gene sequence: CDR1 SGHDT, CDR2 YYEEEE. The CDR3 contains 15 residues. CDR3 sequence (DNA): TGCGCCAGCAGCCCGGAGACAGGGGGCCCAGATACGCAGTATTTT. This codes for CASSPETGGPDTQYF.

Concerning this clonotype: At one end the junction does not follow the germline gene, possibly because of a read error. This chain links TRBV28 with TRBJ1-2; 7 nucleotides align to TRBD1. Germline V gene data show CDR1 as MDHEN and CDR2 as SYDVKM. The CDR3 is 14 residues long. This chain's CDR3 is CTSTSGQLIYGYTF. In nucleotides, the CDR3 is TGTACCAGCACTTCGGGACAGCTCATCTATGGCTACACCTTC.